This T cell receptor (beta chain) comes out of a study of blood T cells in healthy people across ages. Study overall: In model experiments, template switching was able to capture about one barcoded beta molecule for every two T cells that were present. Findings of the study overall: Per million T cells, the diversity of TCR beta decreased roughly linearly as age advanced.

Trimming left V 2 bases short and J 3 bases short, with 9 bases between. Germline V gene lookup returns CDR1 SGHDN and CDR2 FVKESK. The CDR3 sequence is 14 residues long. This clonotype has only a few counts. The antigen remains undetermined. Through a sample-barcoded 5' primer and a J-beta primer mix, a second PCR was run for roughly 6 to 11 cycles. TCRdb re-analysed the 5' RACE reads in MiXCR, keeping a single row per CDR3 protein. The profile shows 650,000 to 1,000,000 distinct CDR3 sequences, roughly 35% of them singletons. This sequence joins TRBV14 and TRBJ2-3, with D possibly TRBD2 on 6 matching bases. The receptor comes from a man younger than 35 in good health. The sequenced material came from blood. The CDR3 region has the DNA TGTGCCAGCAGCCAATTCCGGGGGACAGATACGCAGTATTTT. It codes for CASSQFRGTDTQYF.